The present T cell receptor (beta chain) was sequenced within a study of T cell responses to AZD1222 COVID-19 vaccine. In the study overall: Analysis merged second doses at about 4 or about 12 weeks. Whole-study results and caveats: Repertoires in all cases were sampled only once the peak T cell response had passed.

The repertoire was sequenced with immunoSEQ multiplex PCR; TCRdb's copy has only in-frame clones and lacks some. The repertoire has roughly 99,000 clones, more than 80% of them found once; the top ten carry less than 8%. V was cut by 5 bases and J by 0 bases, with 29 bases left in between. Germline CDR1 and CDR2: SGHVS and FQNEAQ. The CDR3 covers 21 residues. Concerning this clone: Its target is not known.

The clonotype originates from an adult in good health. The sample in question was peripheral blood, obtained on day 0 of AZD1222 vaccination. This chain connects TRBV7-8 to TRBJ2-1; D possibly corresponds to TRBD2 (6 bases). The CDR3 is CASSHPRSSEIYRGSYNEQFF. The CDR3 DNA sequence: TGTGCCAGCAGCCACCCCCGGTCTAGCGAGATTTACAGAGGCTCCTACAATGAGCAGTTCTTC.